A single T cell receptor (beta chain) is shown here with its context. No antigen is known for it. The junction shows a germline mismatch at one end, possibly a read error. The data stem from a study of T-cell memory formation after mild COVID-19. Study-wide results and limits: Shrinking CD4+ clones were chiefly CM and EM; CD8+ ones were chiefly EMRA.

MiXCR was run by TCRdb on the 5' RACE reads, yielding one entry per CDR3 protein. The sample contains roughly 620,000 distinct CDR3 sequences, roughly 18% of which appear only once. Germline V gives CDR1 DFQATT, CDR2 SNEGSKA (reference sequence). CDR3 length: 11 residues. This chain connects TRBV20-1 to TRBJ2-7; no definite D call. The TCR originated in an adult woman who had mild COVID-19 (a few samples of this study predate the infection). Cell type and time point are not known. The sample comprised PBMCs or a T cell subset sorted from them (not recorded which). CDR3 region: CSASPGYGQYF. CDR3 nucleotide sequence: TGCAGTGCTTCCCCCGGTTACGGGCAGTACTTC.